These 3 T cell receptor beta chains were sequenced from one sample in a study of blood T cell repertoires in COVID-19. Measured with immunoSEQ multiplex PCR; TCRdb has only the in-frame clones, and not every one. Here the sample spans some 25,000 clones, 92% being singletons. What was sequenced was peripheral blood. These receptors originate from a human donor in a cohort sampled during active COVID-19.

The genes are TRBV4-3 and TRBJ1-2; TRBD1 matches 9 bases. V lost 5 bases to trimming and J lost 5 bases; unmatched junction nucleotides: 9. CDR3 size: 15 residues. Germline V gene lookup returns CDR1 LGHNA and CDR2 YSLEER. CDR3: CASSSRTGGTYGYTF. CDR3 sequence (DNA): TGCGCCAGCAGCTCGAGAACAGGGGGCACGTATGGCTACACCTTC.

Only one count was recorded for this clone. This chain joins TRBV19 and TRBJ2-7, with 7 bases fitting TRBD2. CDR1 is LNHDA and CDR2 is SQIVND in the germline V gene (reference sequence). The CDR3 consists of 13 residues. Germline trimming cut 4 bases from V and 5 bases from J; bases unmatched to any gene: 5. CDR3 loop: CASSKREGNEQYF. CDR3 sequence (DNA): TGTGCCAGTAGTAAGAGGGAGGGGAACGAGCAGTACTTC.

This clone came up a few times. This sequence joins TRBV7-9 and TRBJ2-2, with TRBD1 matching over 7 bases. This CDR3 is 16 amino acids long. The germline V gene encodes CDR1 SEHNR and CDR2 FQNEAQ (reference sequence). Trimming took 5 bases from V and 0 from J; bases not matched to a gene: 6. DNA of the CDR3: TGTGCCAGCAGCCGGACGACAGGGTCGAACACCGGGGAGCTGTTTTTT. Translating gives CASSRTTGSNTGELFF.